This record concerns one T cell receptor beta chain sequence. What it binds is unknown. A second roughly 6 to 11 cycle PCR used barcoded and J-beta primers. Each cDNA was tagged by a template-switch adaptor containing 12 random nucleotides. TCRdb redid the calling of the 5' RACE reads with MiXCR, one entry per CDR3 protein. Here the sample spans about 970,000 distinct CDR3 sequences, 45% to 60% being singletons. This sample is drawn from a study of blood T cells in healthy people across ages. Regarding the study as a whole: Strong correlation was found linking TCR beta diversity to naive T cell percentage.

The specimen sequenced was blood. The source is a woman aged 60 to 75 in good health.

CDR3 region: CASSFPAENSYEQYF. DNA of the CDR3: TGTGCCAGCAGCTTCCCAGCGGAAAACTCCTACGAGCAGTACTTC. This sequence joins TRBV7-2 and TRBJ2-7; D perhaps matches TRBD2 (5 bases). V was clipped by 3 bases and J by 0 bases, with 12 bases between them. Germline values: CDR1 SGHTA, CDR2 FQGNSA. The CDR3 runs to 15 residues.